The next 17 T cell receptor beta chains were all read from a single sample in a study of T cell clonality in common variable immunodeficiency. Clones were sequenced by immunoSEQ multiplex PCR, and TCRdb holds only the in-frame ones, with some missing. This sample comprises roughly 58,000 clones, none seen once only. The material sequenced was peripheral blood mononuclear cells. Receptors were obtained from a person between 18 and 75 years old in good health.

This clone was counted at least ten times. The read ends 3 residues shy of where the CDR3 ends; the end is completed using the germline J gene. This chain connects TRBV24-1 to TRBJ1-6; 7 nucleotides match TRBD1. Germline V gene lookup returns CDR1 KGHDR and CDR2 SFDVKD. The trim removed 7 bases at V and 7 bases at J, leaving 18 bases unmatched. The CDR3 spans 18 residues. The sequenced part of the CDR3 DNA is TGTGCCACCAGCCGCAACAAGGGGGCGCTGCCTCGGAATTCACCC. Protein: CATSRNKGALPRNSP. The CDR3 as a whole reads CATSRNKGALPRNSPLHF.

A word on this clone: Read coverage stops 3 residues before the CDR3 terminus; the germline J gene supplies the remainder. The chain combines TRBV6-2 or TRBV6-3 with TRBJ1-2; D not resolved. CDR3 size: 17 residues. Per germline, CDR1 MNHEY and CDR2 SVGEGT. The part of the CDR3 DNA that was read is TGTGCCAGCAGTTACAGAGGACTAGCGGATACCTACAATGAC. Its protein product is CASSYRGLADTYND. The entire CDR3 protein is CASSYRGLADTYNDYTF.

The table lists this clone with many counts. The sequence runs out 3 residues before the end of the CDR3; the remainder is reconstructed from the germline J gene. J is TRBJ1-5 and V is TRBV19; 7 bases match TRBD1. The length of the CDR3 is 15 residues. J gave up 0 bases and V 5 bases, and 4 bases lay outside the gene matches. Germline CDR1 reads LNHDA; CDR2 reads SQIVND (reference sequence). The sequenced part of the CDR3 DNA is TGTGCCAGTAGTCGGGACAGATATAGCAATCAGCCC. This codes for CASSRDRYSNQP. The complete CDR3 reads CASSRDRYSNQPQHF.

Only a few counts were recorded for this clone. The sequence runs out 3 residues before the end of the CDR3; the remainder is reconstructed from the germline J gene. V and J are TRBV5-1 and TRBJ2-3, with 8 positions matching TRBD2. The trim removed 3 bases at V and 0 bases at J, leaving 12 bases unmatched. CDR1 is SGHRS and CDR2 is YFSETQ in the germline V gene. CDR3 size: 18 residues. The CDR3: CASSSPKSGGLSTDTQYF. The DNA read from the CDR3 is TGCGCCAGCAGCTCACCAAAAAGCGGGGGCCTTAGCACAGATACG.

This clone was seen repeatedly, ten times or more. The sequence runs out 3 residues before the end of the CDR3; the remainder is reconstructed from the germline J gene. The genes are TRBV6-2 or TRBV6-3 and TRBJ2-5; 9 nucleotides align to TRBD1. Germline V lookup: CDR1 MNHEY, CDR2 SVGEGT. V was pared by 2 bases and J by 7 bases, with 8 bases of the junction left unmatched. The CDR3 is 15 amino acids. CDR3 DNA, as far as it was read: TGTGCCAGCAGTTACCGAACAGGGGGCATACGGACC. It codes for CASSYRTGGIRT. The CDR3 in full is CASSYRTGGIRTQYF.

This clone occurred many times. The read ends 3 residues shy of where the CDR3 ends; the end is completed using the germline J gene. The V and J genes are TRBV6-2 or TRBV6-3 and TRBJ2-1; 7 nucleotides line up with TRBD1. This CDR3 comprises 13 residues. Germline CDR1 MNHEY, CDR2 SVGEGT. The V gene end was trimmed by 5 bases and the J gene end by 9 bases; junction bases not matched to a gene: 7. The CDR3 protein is CASSKGQDVEQFF. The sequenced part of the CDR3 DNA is TGTGCCAGCAGTAAAGGACAGGATGTTGAG.

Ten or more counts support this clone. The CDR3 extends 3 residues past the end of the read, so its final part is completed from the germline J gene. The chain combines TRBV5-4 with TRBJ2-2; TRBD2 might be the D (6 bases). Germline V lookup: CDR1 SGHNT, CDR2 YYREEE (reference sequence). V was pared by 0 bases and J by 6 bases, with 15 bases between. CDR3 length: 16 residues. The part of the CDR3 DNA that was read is TGTGCCAGCAGCTTGGACACTAGCCCTATCGCCGGGGAG. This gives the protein CASSLDTSPIAGE. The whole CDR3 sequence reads CASSLDTSPIAGELFF.

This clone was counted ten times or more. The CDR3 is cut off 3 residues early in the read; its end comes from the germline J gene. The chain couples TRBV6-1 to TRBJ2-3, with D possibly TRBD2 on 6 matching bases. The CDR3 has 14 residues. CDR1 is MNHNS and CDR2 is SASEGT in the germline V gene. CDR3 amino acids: CASSGREVGETQYF. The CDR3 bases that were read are TGTGCCAGCAGTGGGCGGGAAGTTGGAGAGACG.

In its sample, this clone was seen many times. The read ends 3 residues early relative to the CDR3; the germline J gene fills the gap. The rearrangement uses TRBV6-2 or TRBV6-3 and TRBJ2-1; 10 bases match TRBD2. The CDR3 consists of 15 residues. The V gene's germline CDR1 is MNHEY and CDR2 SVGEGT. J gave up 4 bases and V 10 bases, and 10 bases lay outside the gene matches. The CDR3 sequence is CATSSGTSVYNEQFF. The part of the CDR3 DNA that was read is TGTGCCACCTCCTCCGGGACTAGCGTATACAATGAG.

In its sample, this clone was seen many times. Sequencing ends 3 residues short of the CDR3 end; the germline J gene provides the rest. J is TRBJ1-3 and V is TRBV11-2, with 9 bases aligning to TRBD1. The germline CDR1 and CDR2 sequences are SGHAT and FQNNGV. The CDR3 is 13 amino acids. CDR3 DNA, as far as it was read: TGTGCCAGCAGCTTCCGACAGGGGGGGAAG. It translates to CASSFRQGGK. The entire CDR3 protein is CASSFRQGGKIYF. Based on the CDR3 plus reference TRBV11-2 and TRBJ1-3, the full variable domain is EAGVAQSPRYKIIEKRQSVAFWCNPISGHATLYWYQQILGQGPKLLIQFQNNGVVDDSQLPKDRFSAERLKGVDSTLKIQPAKLEDSAVYLCASSFRQGGKIYFGEGSWLTVV.

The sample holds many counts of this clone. The part of the CDR3 DNA that was read is TGTGCCAGCAGCACCGATAGTCAGCCC. Its translation is CASSTDSQP. The full CDR3 protein reads CASSTDSQPQHF. This sequence joins TRBV12-3 or TRBV12-4 and TRBJ1-5; D not resolved. The read comes to an end 3 residues before the CDR3 does, leaving the germline J gene to fill in the end. Trimming stripped 6 bases from V and 6 bases from J, with 9 bases between. CDR3 length: 12 residues.

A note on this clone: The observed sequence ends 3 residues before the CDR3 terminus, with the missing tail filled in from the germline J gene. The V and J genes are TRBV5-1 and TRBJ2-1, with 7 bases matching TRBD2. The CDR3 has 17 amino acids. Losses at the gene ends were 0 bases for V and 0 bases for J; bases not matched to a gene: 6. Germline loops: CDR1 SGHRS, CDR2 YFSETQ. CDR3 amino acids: CASSLGGAGSSYNEQFF. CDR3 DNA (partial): TGCGCCAGCAGCTTGGGGGGAGCGGGAAGCTCCTACAATGAG. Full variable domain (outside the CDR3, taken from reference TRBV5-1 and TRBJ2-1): KAGVTQTPRYLIKTRGQQVTLSCSPISGHRSVSWYQQTPGQGLQFLFEYFSETQRNKGNFPGRFSGRQFSNSRSEMNVSTLELGDSALYLCASSLGGAGSSYNEQFFGPGTRLTVL.

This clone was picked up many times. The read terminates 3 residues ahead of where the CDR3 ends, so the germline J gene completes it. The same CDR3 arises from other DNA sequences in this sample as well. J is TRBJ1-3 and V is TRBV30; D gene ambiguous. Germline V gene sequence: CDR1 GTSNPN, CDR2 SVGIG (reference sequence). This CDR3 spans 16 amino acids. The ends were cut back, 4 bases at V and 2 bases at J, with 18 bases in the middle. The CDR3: CAWTLATTLPGNTIYF. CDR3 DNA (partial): TGTGCCTGGACCCTAGCGACAACTCTCCCTGGAAACACC.

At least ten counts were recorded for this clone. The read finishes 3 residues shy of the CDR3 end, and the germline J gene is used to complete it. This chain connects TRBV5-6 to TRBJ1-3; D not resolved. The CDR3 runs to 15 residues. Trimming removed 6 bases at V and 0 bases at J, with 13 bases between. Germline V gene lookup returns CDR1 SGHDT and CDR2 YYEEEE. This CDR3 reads CASTLGPGSGNTIYF. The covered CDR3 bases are TGTGCCAGCACCCTAGGTCCGGGCTCTGGAAACACC. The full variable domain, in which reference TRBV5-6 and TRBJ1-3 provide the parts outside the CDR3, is DAGVTQSPTHLIKTRGQQVTLRCSPKSGHDTVSWYQQALGQGPQFIFQYYEEEERQRGNFPDRFSGHQFPNYSSELNVNALLLGDSALYLCASTLGPGSGNTIYFGEGSWLTVV.

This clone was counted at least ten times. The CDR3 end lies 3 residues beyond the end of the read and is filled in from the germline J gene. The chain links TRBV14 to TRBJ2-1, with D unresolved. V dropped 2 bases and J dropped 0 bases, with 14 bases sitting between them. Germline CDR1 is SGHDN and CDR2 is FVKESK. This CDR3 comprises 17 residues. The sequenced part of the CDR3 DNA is TGTGCCAGCAGCCAACGGGTCGGCCGTAGCTCCTACAATGAG. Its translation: CASSQRVGRSSYNE. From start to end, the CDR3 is CASSQRVGRSSYNEQFF.

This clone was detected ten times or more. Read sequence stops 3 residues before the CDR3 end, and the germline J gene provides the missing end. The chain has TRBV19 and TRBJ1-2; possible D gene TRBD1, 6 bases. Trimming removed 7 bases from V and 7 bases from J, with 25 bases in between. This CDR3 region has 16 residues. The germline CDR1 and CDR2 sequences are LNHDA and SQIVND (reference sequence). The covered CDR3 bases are TGTGCCAGTATTCCATATGACCAGGGGAGGACAAGTGGC. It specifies CASIPYDQGRTSG. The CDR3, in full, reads CASIPYDQGRTSGYTF.

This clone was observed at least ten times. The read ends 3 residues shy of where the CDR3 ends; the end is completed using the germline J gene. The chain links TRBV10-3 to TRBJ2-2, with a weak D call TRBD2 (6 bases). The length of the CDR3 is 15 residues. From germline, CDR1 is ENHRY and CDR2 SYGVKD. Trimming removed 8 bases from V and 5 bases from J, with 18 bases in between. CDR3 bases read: TGTGCCATCCAACATGGCAGGGAGGTAACCGGGGAG. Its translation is CAIQHGREVTGE. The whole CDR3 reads CAIQHGREVTGELFF.